The rows below give T cell receptor beta chains drawn from one sample of a study of T cell repertoires in cytomegalovirus infection. TCRdb independently ran MiXCR on the reads; one entry per CDR3 protein. The table includes approximately 250,000 distinct CDR3 sequences, 12% detected once. The material sequenced was PBMCs. The origin of the receptors is a human donor in good health (CMV status not recorded). Some clones in this sample may be carry-over from other donors' samples. Both conserved end residues are part of each CDR3. D genes are given only for firm matches. Some rows mark clone size as missing; the rest say once, few, many or name a class of expanded clone.

cdr3_nt | cdr3_aa | j_call | v_call | d_call | clone_size
TGCAGTGCTAGGGGAATAGCGGGAGGGCTATCCTACAATGAGCAGTTCTTC | CSARGIAGGLSYNEQFF | TRBJ2-1 | TRBV20-1 | TRBD2 | .
TGTGCCAGTAACCCAAGGGGGGGGATTGGGCCCCAGCCCCAGCATTTT | CASNPRGGIGPQPQHF | TRBJ1-5 | TRBV19 | . | once
TGTGCCAGCAGTGAATATGGGGGGGATGAGCAGTTCTTC | CASSEYGGDEQFF | TRBJ2-1 | TRBV25-1 | TRBD2 | many
TGTGCCACCAGTGATTCAGGGGAGCAGTACTTC | CATSDSGEQYF | TRBJ2-7 | TRBV24-1 | . | .
TGTGCCAGCAGCTTCGGGACAGGGGGTACCGGGGAGCTGTTTTTT | CASSFGTGGTGELFF | TRBJ2-2 | TRBV5-6 | TRBD1 | few
TGCAGCACCCGGGACAGCCAAGAGACCCAGTACTTC | CSTRDSQETQYF | TRBJ2-5 | TRBV29-1 | TRBD1 | .
TGTGCCTTAGGCGAAAATGGGGCCAACGTCCTGACTTTC | CALGENGANVLTF | TRBJ2-6 | TRBV28 | . | .
TGTGCCAGCAGCCCCAACCCCTTAGATACGCAGTATTTT | CASSPNPLDTQYF | TRBJ2-3 | TRBV7-3 | . | many
TGTGCCAGCAGCTTATGGTCCCTCGAAGCTTTCTTT | CASSLWSLEAFF | TRBJ1-1 | TRBV7-8 | . | .
TGCAGTGCTAGAGGAAGACTAGCGGGACTCACAGATACGCAGTATTTT | CSARGRLAGLTDTQYF | TRBJ2-3 | TRBV20-1 | TRBD2 | .